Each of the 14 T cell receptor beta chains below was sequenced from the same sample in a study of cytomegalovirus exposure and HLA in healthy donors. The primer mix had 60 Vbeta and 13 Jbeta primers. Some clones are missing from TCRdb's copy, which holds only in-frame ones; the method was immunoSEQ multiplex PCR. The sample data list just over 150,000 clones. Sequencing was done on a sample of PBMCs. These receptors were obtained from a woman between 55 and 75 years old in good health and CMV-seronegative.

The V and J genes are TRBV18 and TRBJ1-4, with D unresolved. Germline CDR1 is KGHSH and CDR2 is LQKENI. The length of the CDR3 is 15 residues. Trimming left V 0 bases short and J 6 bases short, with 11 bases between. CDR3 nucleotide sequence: TGTGCCAGCTCACCACCGGGTAGGAGCTATGAAAAACTGTTTTTT. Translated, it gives CASSPPGRSYEKLFF.

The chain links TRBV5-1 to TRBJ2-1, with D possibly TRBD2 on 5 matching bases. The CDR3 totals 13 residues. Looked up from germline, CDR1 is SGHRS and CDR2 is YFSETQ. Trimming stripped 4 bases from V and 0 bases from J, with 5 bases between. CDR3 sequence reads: CASSGSSYNEQFF. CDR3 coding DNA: TGCGCCAGCAGCGGGAGCTCCTACAATGAGCAGTTCTTC.

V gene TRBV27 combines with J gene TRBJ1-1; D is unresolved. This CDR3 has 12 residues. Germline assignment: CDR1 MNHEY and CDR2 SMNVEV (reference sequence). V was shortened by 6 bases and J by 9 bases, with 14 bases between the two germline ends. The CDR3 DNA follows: TGTGCCAGCAGCCCACCCGTCGGGAAAGCTTTCTTT. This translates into CASSPPVGKAFF.

The CDR3 bases are TGTGCCAGCAGTGAAGCCCTGGGAGGAGGGGAGCTGTTTTTT. Translation gives CASSEALGGGELFF. The chain is built from TRBV6-1 and TRBJ2-2; possibly TRBD2 for D (6 bases). Germline V gives CDR1 MNHNS, CDR2 SASEGT. The CDR3 length is 14 residues. Trimming stripped 0 bases from V and 8 bases from J, with 10 bases between.

The CDR3 nucleotides are TGTGCCAGCAGAACAGGCCCAAGGGAGACCCAGTACTTC. Its translation is CASRTGPRETQYF. This sequence joins TRBV2 and TRBJ2-5; a possible D gene is TRBD1 (5 bases). CDR3 length: 13 residues. The germline V and J ends were trimmed by 6 bases and 5 bases, with 13 bases remaining between them. CDR1 is SNHLY, CDR2 FYNNEI, per germline.

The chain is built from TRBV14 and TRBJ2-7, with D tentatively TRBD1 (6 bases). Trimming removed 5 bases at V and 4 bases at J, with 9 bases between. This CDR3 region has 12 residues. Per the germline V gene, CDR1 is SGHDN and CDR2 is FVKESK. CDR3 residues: CASSDQGYEQYF. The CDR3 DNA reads TGTGCCAGCAGCGACCAGGGGTACGAGCAGTACTTC.

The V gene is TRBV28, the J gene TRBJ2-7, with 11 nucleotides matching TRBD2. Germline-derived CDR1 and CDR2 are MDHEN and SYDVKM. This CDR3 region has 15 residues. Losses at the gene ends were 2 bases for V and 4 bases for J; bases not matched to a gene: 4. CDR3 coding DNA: TGTGCCAGCAGTTTAACTAGCGGGAGTAAGTACGAGCAGTACTTC. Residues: CASSLTSGSKYEQYF.

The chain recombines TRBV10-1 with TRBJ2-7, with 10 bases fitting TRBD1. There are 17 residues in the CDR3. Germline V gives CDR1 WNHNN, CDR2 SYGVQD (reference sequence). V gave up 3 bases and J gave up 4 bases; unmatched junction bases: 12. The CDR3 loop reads CASSEAGQGIGGYEQYF. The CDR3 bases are TGCGCCAGCAGTGAAGCGGGACAGGGGATTGGGGGTTACGAGCAGTACTTC.

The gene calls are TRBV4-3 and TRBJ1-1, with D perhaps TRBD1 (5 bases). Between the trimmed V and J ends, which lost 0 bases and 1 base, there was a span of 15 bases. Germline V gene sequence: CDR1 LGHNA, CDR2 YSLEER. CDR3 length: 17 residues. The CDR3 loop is CASSQEDKMGQNTEAFF. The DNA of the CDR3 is TGCGCCAGCAGCCAAGAGGACAAAATGGGGCAGAACACTGAAGCTTTCTTT.

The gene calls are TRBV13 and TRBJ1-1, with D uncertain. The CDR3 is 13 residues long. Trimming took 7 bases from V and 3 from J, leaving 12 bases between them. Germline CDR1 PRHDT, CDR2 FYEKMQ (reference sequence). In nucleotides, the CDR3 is TGTGCCAGCACCCTGCGAGGGTACACTGAAGCTTTCTTT. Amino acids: CASTLRGYTEAFF.

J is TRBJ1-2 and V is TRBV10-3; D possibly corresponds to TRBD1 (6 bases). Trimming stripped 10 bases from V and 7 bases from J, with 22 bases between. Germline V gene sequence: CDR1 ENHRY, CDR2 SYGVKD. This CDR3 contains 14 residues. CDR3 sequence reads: CATTRQDSTLGYTF. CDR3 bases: TGTGCCACCACCCGACAGGATTCGACTCTTGGCTACACCTTC.

For the CDR3, the DNA is TGTGCCAGCAGTTTGGAGGGACAGCCCCACGAGCAGTACTTC. Its protein product is CASSLEGQPHEQYF. This chain joins TRBV28 and TRBJ2-7, with D tentatively TRBD1 (7 bases). Germline assignment: CDR1 MDHEN and CDR2 SYDVKM. The CDR3 totals 14 residues. Trimming removed 3 bases at V and 5 bases at J, with 14 bases between. Together with reference TRBV28 and TRBJ2-7, the CDR3 gives the full variable domain: DVKVTQSSRYLVKRTGEKVFLECVQDMDHENMFWYRQDPGLGLRLIYFSYDVKMKEKGDIPEGYSVSREKKERFSLILESASTNQTSMYLCASSLEGQPHEQYFGPGTRLTVT.

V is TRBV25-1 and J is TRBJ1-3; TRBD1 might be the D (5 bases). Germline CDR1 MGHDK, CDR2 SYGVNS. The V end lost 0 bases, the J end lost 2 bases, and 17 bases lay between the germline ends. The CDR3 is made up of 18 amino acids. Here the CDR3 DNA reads TGTGCCAGCAGTGAATACAGTGAGAGCAGGGTCGCTGGAAACACCATATATTTT. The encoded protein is CASSEYSESRVAGNTIYF. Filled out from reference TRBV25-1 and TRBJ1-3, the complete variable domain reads EADIYQTPRYLVIGTGKKITLECSQTMGHDKMYWYQQDPGMELHLIHYSYGVNSTEKGDLSSESTVSRIRTEHFPLTLESARPSHTSQYLCASSEYSESRVAGNTIYFGEGSWLTVV.

The CDR3 nucleotides read TGTGCCAGCAGCCCCCTCGGGAGGGACTCCTACAATGAGCAGTTCTTC. It specifies CASSPLGRDSYNEQFF. The chain carries TRBV9 and TRBJ2-1, with TRBD2 matching over 8 bases. The germline CDR1 and CDR2 sequences are SGDLS and YYNGEE. Unmatched junction bases numbered 6, after V lost 4 bases and J lost 0 bases. The CDR3 length is 16 residues.